A single sample is the source of the 18 T cell receptor beta chains below, sequenced in a study of blood T cell repertoires in COVID-19. Clones were sequenced by immunoSEQ multiplex PCR, and TCRdb holds only the in-frame ones, with some missing. The sample shows around 370,000 clones, about 90% of them seen only once. Sequencing was carried out using peripheral blood. Source of these receptors: a woman between 45 and 60 years old with COVID-19, enrolled during active disease.

The chain has TRBV14 and TRBJ2-1, with TRBD2 matching 9 bases. The J segment lost 2 bases and the V segment lost 3 bases, leaving 8 bases of the junction unmatched. The CDR3 consists of 17 residues. Germline V lookup: CDR1 SGHDN, CDR2 FVKESK. In DNA, the CDR3 is TGTGCCAGCAGCCAGGCTCCGGGACTAGCTCCCTACAATGAGCAGTTCTTC. It is translated as CASSQAPGLAPYNEQFF.

This clone was observed once. The gene calls are TRBV6-5 and TRBJ2-7; 11 bases align to TRBD1. This CDR3 has 15 residues. J was trimmed by 4 bases and V by 7 bases; bases with no gene match: 9. Looked up from germline, CDR1 is MNHEY and CDR2 is SVGAGI. The CDR3 reads CASTQLGTGGYEQYF. In DNA, the CDR3 is TGTGCCAGCACCCAGTTAGGGACAGGGGGATACGAGCAGTACTTC.

The rearrangement joins TRBV3-1 (or the pseudogene TRBV3-2) to TRBJ1-1; no clear D. This CDR3 comprises 15 residues. Trimming took 3 bases from V and 4 from J, leaving 15 bases between them. Germline loops: CDR1 LGHDT, CDR2 YNNKEL (reference sequence). The CDR3 here is CASSHLLRESTEAFF. CDR3 nucleotide sequence: TGTGCCAGCAGCCACCTCCTACGGGAGAGCACTGAAGCTTTCTTT.

This clone appeared a single time. The chain joins TRBV9 to TRBJ2-1; 10 nucleotides align to TRBD2. J gave up 7 bases and V 0 bases, and 19 bases lay outside the gene matches. CDR1 and CDR2 (germline): SGDLS, YYNGEE. This CDR3 is 20 amino acids long. DNA of the CDR3: TGTGCCAGCAGCGTAGGGGCTAGCGGGAGCCAGGGAAAGCTCTGGAATGAGCAGTTCTTC. Amino acid sequence: CASSVGASGSQGKLWNEQFF.

This clone was observed once. The V and J genes are TRBV5-1 and TRBJ1-4, with D perhaps matching TRBD1 (5 bases). The CDR3 has 15 amino acids. Germline V gene sequence: CDR1 SGHRS, CDR2 YFSETQ. V was cut by 0 bases and J by 7 bases, with 13 bases left in between. CDR3 loop: CASSLAGGASEKLFF. For the CDR3, the DNA is TGCGCCAGCAGCTTGGCCGGGGGTGCCTCTGAAAAACTGTTTTTT.

The chain combines TRBV3-1 (or the pseudogene TRBV3-2) with TRBJ2-3; the D gene is possibly TRBD1 (5 bases). V was shortened by 1 base and J by 1 base, with 9 bases between the two germline ends. Germline V gene sequence: CDR1 LGHDT, CDR2 YNNKEL (reference sequence). The CDR3 covers 15 residues. The CDR3 loop reads CASSQAGLGTDTQYF. The CDR3 nucleotides are TGTGCCAGCAGCCAAGCAGGGCTCGGCACAGATACGCAGTATTTT.

The gene calls are TRBV6-6 and TRBJ1-2; maybe TRBD1 (5 bases). The CDR3 is made up of 15 amino acids. Germline V gene lookup returns CDR1 MNHNY and CDR2 SVGAGI (reference sequence). Trimming left V 5 bases short and J 0 bases short, with 13 bases between. Here the CDR3 DNA reads TGTGCCAGCAGTCGCACGGACACTTCTAACTATGGCTACACCTTC. Its protein product is CASSRTDTSNYGYTF.

CDR3 amino acids: CASTRDRSMNTEAFF. The DNA of the CDR3 is TGTGCCAGCACCCGGGACAGATCTATGAACACTGAAGCTTTCTTT. J is TRBJ1-1 and V is TRBV6-5; 7 bases map to TRBD1. After removal of 7 bases from V and 0 bases from J, the junction contained 8 bases not matched to a gene. CDR1 MNHEY and CDR2 SVGAGI come from the germline V gene. The CDR3 has 15 residues.

The J gene is TRBJ1-4, the V gene TRBV7-2; TRBD1 aligns across 9 bases. There are 15 residues in the CDR3. V trimming: 0 bases; J trimming: 7 bases; junction bases outside the gene matches: 3. Looked up from germline, CDR1 is SGHTA and CDR2 is FQGNSA. DNA of the CDR3: TGTGCCAGCAGCTTAGCGGGACAGGGTGGTGAAAAACTGTTTTTT. This translates into CASSLAGQGGEKLFF.

This rearrangement joins TRBV6-5 to TRBJ2-2; 7 bases map to TRBD2. Germline V gives CDR1 MNHEY, CDR2 SVGAGI. The J segment lost 4 bases and the V segment lost 6 bases, leaving 5 bases of the junction unmatched. This CDR3 comprises 14 residues. CDR3 bases: TGTGCCAGCAGAACGGGAGGCTCCACCGGGGAGCTGTTTTTT. Translation gives CASRTGGSTGELFF.

The rearrangement joins TRBV7-9 to TRBJ2-3, with 8 nucleotides matching TRBD1. Germline CDR1 is SEHNR and CDR2 is FQNEAQ (reference sequence). V shed 1 base, J shed 1 base, and the junction held 1 base outside the gene matches. CDR3 length: 15 residues. The CDR3 loop reads CASSLVGQGTDTQYF. Written as DNA, the CDR3 is TGTGCCAGCAGCTTAGTGGGACAGGGCACAGATACGCAGTATTTT.

The rearrangement links TRBV2 to TRBJ1-1; 7 bases fit TRBD1. The trim removed 4 bases at V and 4 bases at J, leaving 9 bases unmatched. Germline CDR1 SNHLY, CDR2 FYNNEI. CDR3 length equals 15 residues. The CDR3 coding sequence is TGTGCCAGCAGTGGGATTCAGGGGGACGGCACTGAAGCTTTCTTT. Its translation is CASSGIQGDGTEAFF.

This chain connects TRBV19 to TRBJ1-2, with TRBD1 identical over 8 bases. The CDR3 has 15 amino acids. Germline assignment: CDR1 LNHDA and CDR2 SQIVND (reference sequence). J gave up 3 bases and V 1 base, and 4 bases lay outside the gene matches. CDR3 protein: CASSIGTGGDYGYTF. The CDR3 nucleotides read TGTGCCAGTAGTATAGGAACAGGGGGGGACTATGGCTACACCTTC.

The chain carries TRBV5-5 and TRBJ1-6, with 9 nucleotides matching TRBD1. This CDR3 is 17 amino acids long. V shed 3 bases and J 5 bases; nucleotides not matched to a gene: 9. Germline V lookup: CDR1 SGHKS, CDR2 YYEKEE (reference sequence). CDR3 bases: TGTGCCAGCAGCTCCTCGACAGGGGGGTTCGATAATTCACCCCTCCACTTT. It specifies CASSSSTGGFDNSPLHF.

V and J are TRBV6-1 and TRBJ1-2; the D gene is possibly TRBD1 (5 bases). Trimming stripped 3 bases from V and 8 bases from J, with 10 bases between. CDR3 length equals 12 residues. CDR1 is MNHNS, CDR2 SASEGT, per germline. CDR3 sequence: CASSDPGFGYTF. DNA for the CDR3: TGTGCCAGCAGTGACCCAGGGTTCGGCTACACCTTC.

The V and J genes are TRBV5-8 and TRBJ2-7; TRBD1 matches at 8 bases. J lost 5 bases, V lost 7 bases, and 8 bases had no gene match. The CDR3 extends over 13 amino acids. The germline CDR1 and CDR2 sequences are SGHTS and YDEGEE. CDR3 protein: CASGDRGVNEQYF. The DNA of the CDR3 is TGTGCCAGCGGCGACAGGGGAGTCAACGAGCAGTACTTC.

This chain connects TRBV5-1 to TRBJ1-1; TRBD1 matches at 8 bases. Germline V gene data show CDR1 as SGHRS and CDR2 as YFSETQ. V gave up 3 bases and J gave up 5 bases; unmatched junction bases: 15. There are 17 residues in the CDR3. CDR3 loop: CASSYDGTRGRTTEAFF. CDR3 coding DNA: TGCGCCAGCAGCTACGACGGGACCAGGGGGCGGACTACTGAAGCTTTCTTT.

J is TRBJ1-2 and V is TRBV7-9, with TRBD1 identical over 12 bases. Trimming cost V 5 bases and J 8 bases; bases outside gene matches: 18. This CDR3 spans 18 amino acids. Germline CDR1 and CDR2: SEHNR and FQNEAQ (reference sequence). The chain's CDR3 is CASSPNSGTGGFLEGYTF. The CDR3 DNA reads TGTGCCAGCAGCCCCAACTCCGGGACAGGGGGCTTTTTGGAAGGCTACACCTTC.